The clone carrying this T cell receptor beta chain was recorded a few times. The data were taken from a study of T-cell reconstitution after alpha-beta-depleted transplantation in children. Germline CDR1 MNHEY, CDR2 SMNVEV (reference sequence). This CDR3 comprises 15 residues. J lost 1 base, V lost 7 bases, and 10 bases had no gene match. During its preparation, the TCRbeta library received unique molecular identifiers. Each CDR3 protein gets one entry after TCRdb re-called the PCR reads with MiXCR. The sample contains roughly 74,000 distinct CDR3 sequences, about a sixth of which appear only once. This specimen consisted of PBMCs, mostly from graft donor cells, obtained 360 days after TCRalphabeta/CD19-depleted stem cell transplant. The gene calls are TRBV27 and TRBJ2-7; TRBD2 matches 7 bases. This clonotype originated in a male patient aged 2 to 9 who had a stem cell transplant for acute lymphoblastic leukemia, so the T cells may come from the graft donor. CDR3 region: CASTPRWGGSYEQYF. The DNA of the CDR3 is TGTGCCAGCACTCCCAGATGGGGGGGATCCTACGAGCAGTACTTC.